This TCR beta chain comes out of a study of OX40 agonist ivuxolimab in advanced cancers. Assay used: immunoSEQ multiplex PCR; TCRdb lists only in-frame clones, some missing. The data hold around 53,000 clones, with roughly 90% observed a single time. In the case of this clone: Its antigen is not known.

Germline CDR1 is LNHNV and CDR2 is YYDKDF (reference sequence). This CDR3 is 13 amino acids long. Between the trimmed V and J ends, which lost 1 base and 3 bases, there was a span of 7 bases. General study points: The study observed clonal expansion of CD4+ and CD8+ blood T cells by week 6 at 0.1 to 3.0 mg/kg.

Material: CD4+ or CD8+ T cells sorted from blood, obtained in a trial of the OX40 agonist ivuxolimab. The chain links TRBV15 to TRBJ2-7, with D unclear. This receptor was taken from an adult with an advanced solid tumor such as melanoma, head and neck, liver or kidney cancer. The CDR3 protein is CATSRAANYEQYF. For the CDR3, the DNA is TGTGCCACCAGCAGAGCAGCGAACTACGAGCAGTACTTC.